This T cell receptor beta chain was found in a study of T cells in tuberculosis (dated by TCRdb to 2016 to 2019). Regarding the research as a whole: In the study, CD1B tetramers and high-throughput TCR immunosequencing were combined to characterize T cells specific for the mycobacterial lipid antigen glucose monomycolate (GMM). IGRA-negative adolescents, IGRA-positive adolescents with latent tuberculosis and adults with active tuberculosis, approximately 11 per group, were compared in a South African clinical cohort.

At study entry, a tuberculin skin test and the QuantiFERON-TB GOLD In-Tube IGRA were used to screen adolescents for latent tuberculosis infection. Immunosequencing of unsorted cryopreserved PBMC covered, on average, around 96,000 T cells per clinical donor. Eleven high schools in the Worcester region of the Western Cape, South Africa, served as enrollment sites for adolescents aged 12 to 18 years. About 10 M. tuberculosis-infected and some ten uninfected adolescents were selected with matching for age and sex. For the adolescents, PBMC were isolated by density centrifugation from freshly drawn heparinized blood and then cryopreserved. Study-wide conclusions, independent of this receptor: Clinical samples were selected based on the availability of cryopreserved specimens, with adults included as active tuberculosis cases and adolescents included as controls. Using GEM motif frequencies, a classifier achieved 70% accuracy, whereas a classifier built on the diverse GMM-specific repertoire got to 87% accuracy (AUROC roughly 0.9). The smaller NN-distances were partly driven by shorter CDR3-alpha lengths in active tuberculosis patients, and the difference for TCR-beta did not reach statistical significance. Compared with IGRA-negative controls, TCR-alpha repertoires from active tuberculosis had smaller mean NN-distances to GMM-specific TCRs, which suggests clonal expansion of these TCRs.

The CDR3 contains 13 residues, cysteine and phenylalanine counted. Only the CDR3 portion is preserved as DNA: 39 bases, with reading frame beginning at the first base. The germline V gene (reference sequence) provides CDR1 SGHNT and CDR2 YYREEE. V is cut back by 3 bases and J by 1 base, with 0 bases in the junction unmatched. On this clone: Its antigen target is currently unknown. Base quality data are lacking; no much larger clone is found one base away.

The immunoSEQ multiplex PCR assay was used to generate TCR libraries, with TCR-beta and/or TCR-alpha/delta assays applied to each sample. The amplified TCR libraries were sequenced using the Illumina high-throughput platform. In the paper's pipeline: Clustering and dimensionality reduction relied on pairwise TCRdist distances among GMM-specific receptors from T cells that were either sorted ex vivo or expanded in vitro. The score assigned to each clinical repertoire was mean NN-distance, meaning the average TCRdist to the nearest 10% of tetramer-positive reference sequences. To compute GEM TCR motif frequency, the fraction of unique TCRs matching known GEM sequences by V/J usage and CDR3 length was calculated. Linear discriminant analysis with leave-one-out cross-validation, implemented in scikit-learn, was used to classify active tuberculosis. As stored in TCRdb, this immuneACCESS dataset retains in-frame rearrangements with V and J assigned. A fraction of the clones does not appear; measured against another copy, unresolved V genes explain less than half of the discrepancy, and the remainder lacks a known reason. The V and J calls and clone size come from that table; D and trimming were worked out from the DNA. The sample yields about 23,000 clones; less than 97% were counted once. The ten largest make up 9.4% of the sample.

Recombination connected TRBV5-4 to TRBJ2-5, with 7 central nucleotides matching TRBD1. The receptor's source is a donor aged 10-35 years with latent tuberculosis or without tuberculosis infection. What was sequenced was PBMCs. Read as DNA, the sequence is TGTGCCAGCAGCTGGACAGGCCAAGAGACCCAGTACTTC. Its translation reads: CASSWTGQETQYF.